In its sample, the clone carrying this T cell receptor (beta chain) was seen a few times. Its antigen is still unknown. The assay was immunoSEQ multiplex PCR, and TCRdb's table has in-frame clones only and misses some. Altogether about 84,000 clones are present, roughly four fifths being singletons, with the ten largest covering 5% to 6.5%. Germline CDR1 SNHLY, CDR2 FYNNEI. V lost 0 bases, J lost 5 bases, and 11 bases lay in between. This CDR3 contains 15 residues. Time point of the sample: week 47, end of study. The content of each vaccine dose was 300 ug of mutant IDH1 20-mer peptide, and topical imiquimod accompanied it. The entry originates in a study of a mutant IDH1 vaccine in newly diagnosed glioma. Turning to the study itself: With temozolomide cycles, or 4-6 weeks after radiotherapy alone, vaccination was started.

Overall study results and limits: Whatever changes occurred in top peripheral T cell clonotypes seemed unrelated to pseudoprogression.

The specimen comprised PBMCs, sampled from a glioma patient whose treatment included an IDH1 peptide vaccine. The rearrangement uses TRBV2 and TRBJ1-5; possibly TRBD1 for D (5 bases). This sequence was found in a man aged 40-49 years with glioma. CDR3 in amino acids: CASSEAFQGHQPQHF. As DNA, the CDR3 is TGTGCCAGCAGTGAAGCTTTCCAGGGTCATCAGCCCCAGCATTTT. Full variable domain (missing parts from reference TRBV2 and TRBJ1-5): EPEVTQTPSHQVTQMGQEVILRCVPISNHLYFYWYRQILGQKVEFLVSFYNNEISEKSEIFDDQFSVERPDGSNFTLKIRSTKLEDSAMYFCASSEAFQGHQPQHFGDGTRLSIL.